The clone carrying this T cell receptor (beta chain) qualifies as large (0.1 to 1%). What it binds is not known. This sample is drawn from a study of spatial heterogeneity in lung cancer. In the study overall: Tumor-region counts of TCR transcripts tracked strongly with a T cell module score from matched bulk RNA-seq. Study results and limitations: Counts that tracked tumor mutation counts were those of expanded intratumoral alpha and beta TCRs. Coverage of tumor T cells, an estimated figure, was approximately 7.7% for alpha and approximately 12% for beta chains.

One entry per CDR3 protein results from TCRdb running MiXCR on the 5' RACE reads. The sample has approximately 1,000 distinct CDR3 sequences, roughly 22% seen once. Indicated time point: sample taken at primary tumor resection. Donors were 55 to 75 untreated early-stage non-small cell lung cancer patients. The study sequenced unsorted whole RNA from tumor, nontumor lung or frozen PBMC. Germline CDR1 reads ENHRY; CDR2 reads SYGVKD. CDR3 size: 17 residues. Trimming at V came to 2 bases and at J to 8 bases, leaving 12 bases not matched to a gene. The rearrangement links TRBV10-3 to TRBJ2-1; 10 nucleotides line up with TRBD2. The sequence was collected from a male donor with early-stage non-small cell lung cancer. The material was lung tumor tissue, obtained at surgery. This CDR3 is CAISETSGGASHDEQFF. For the CDR3, the DNA is TGTGCCATCAGTGAGACCAGCGGGGGGGCAAGTCACGATGAGCAGTTCTTC.